The 5 T cell receptor beta chains below come from one sample, sequenced in a study of glioma-infiltrating T cells after dendritic cell vaccination. The table came from immunoSEQ multiplex PCR; TCRdb's copy has only in-frame clones and leaves some out. The sample includes more than 95,000 clones, 80% of them seen just once. Stated time point: after dendritic cell vaccination, including at tumor progression/relapse. Specimen: blood, collected after dendritic cell vaccination. The source of these receptors is a human donor with glioblastoma.

The chain couples TRBV5-1 to TRBJ2-5; 14 nucleotides match TRBD2. From germline, CDR1 is SGHRS and CDR2 YFSETQ. The CDR3 loop spans 16 amino acids. J was trimmed by 5 bases and V by 4 bases; bases with no gene match: 7. The CDR3, as DNA: TGCGCCAGCAGCACCGGACTAGCGGGGGGCGGGGAGACCCAGTACTTC. Translating gives CASSTGLAGGGETQYF.

This clone was detected a few times. The V call is TRBV7-9, the J call TRBJ1-2; D may be TRBD1 (6 bases). The CDR3 contains 13 residues. V lost 7 bases to trimming and J lost 8 bases, with 17 bases between them. Germline lookup yields CDR1 SEHNR and CDR2 FQNEAQ (reference sequence). The CDR3 DNA sequence: TGTGCCAGCACCGACGGACAGCTTCGGGGCTACACCTTC. It translates to CASTDGQLRGYTF.

This clone showed up just a few times. The rearrangement uses TRBV2 and TRBJ1-5, with a weak D call TRBD1 (5 bases). The CDR3 length is 13 residues. CDR1 is SNHLY and CDR2 is FYNNEI in the germline V gene. The V end lost 4 bases, the J end lost 6 bases, and 10 bases lay between the germline ends. DNA of the CDR3: TGTGCCAGCAGTGGGGACTCCGGTCAGCCCCAGCATTTT. Protein sequence: CASSGDSGQPQHF.

The CDR3 loop reads CASSLIQTGTDTQYF. The DNA for the CDR3 is TGTGCCAGCAGCTTGATTCAAACAGGGACAGATACGCAGTATTTT. This rearrangement joins TRBV7-2 to TRBJ2-3; possibly TRBD1 for D (6 bases). The length of the CDR3 is 15 residues. The V end lost 3 bases, the J end lost 3 bases, and 13 bases lay between the germline ends. Germline CDR1 and CDR2: SGHTA and FQGNSA.

The gene calls are TRBV5-4 and TRBJ2-5, with D possibly matching TRBD1 (5 bases). Trimming removed 1 base from V and 4 bases from J, with 11 bases in between. The CDR3 is 14 amino acids. Per germline, CDR1 SGHNT and CDR2 YYREEE (reference sequence). CDR3 region: CASSLKAGLETQYF. In nucleotides, the CDR3 is TGTGCCAGCAGCTTGAAGGCAGGGTTAGAGACCCAGTACTTC.